This T cell receptor (beta chain) was recovered during a study of blood T cells in healthy people across ages. The CDR3 is made up of 17 amino acids. Trimming took 7 bases from V and 4 from J; bases not matched to a gene: 14. Germline V gene sequence: CDR1 SGHRS, CDR2 YFSETQ. A second 7 to 11 cycle PCR used barcoded and J-beta primers. One entry per CDR3 protein, called by TCRdb with MiXCR from the 5' RACE reads. The table includes under 800,000 distinct CDR3 sequences, roughly 45% detected once. Only a few counts were recorded for this clonotype. The sequence came from a woman aged 60-75 years in good health. Specimen: blood. This chain connects TRBV5-1 to TRBJ2-1; 10 positions match TRBD2. The CDR3 DNA follows: TGCGCCAGCCGCAAGGACATAGCGGGGGGCAGTTACAATGAGCAGTTCTTC. It translates to CASRKDIAGGSYNEQFF.